The sequence of this TCR beta chain was determined in a study of CD8+ T cells in alopecia areata. Whole-study findings and limits: Elevated clonality characterized lesional scalp relative to normal scalp, particularly in alopecia totalis/universalis. TCR sharing across patients was less clear than in mice, possibly HLA-related.

cDNA prepared by RNA extraction and subsequent reverse transcription served as the template for sequencing. Clones were sequenced by immunoSEQ multiplex PCR, and TCRdb holds only the in-frame ones, with some missing. The sample lists more than 95,000 clones; around three fifths were seen once. Comment on this clone: What it recognizes is unknown.

CDR1 and CDR2 from the germline V gene are GTSNPN and SVGIG (reference sequence). The CDR3 runs to 16 residues. The J segment lost 1 base and the V segment lost 0 bases, leaving 7 bases of the junction unmatched. The receptor was derived from a human donor in good health. The rearrangement joins TRBV30 to TRBJ2-7, with 9 positions matching TRBD1. Sequencing was done on a sample of CD4+ T cells sorted from blood. The CDR3 loop is CAWSVEWDRVSYEQYF. The DNA for the CDR3 is TGTGCCTGGAGTGTAGAGTGGGACAGGGTTTCCTACGAGCAGTACTTC.